The 30 T cell receptor beta chains in this list originate from one sample, sequenced in a study of cytomegalovirus exposure and HLA in healthy donors. The PCR used 60 Vbeta and 13 Jbeta primers. Method: immunoSEQ multiplex PCR; TCRdb's copy keeps in-frame clones and lacks some. This table holds fewer than 150,000 clones, about 74% found once. The material sequenced was PBMCs. The receptor set was obtained from a woman in her forties or fifties in good health and CMV-seronegative.

In its sample, this clone was seen once. The J gene is TRBJ2-1, the V gene TRBV28; 11 bases map to TRBD2. The J segment lost 1 base and the V segment lost 8 bases, leaving 13 bases of the junction unmatched. This CDR3 has 18 residues. Germline-derived CDR1 and CDR2 are MDHEN and SYDVKM. The CDR3 sequence: CASPPTLSGGASYNEQFF. In DNA form, the CDR3 reads TGTGCCAGCCCACCTACACTTAGCGGGGGGGCTTCCTACAATGAGCAGTTCTTC.

This clone was seen just once. The rearrangement links TRBV6-1 to TRBJ2-1, with TRBD2 identical over 9 bases. The germline V gene encodes CDR1 MNHNS and CDR2 SASEGT. The CDR3 has 14 residues. Trimming at V came to 6 bases and at J to 7 bases, leaving 7 bases not matched to a gene. The CDR3 protein is CASRGTSWSNEQFF. CDR3 sequence (DNA): TGTGCCAGCAGGGGGACTAGCTGGTCGAATGAGCAGTTCTTC.

This clone was observed a handful of times. The chain links TRBV7-2 to TRBJ1-2; the D gene is possibly TRBD1 (5 bases). This CDR3 contains 12 residues. Germline CDR1 is SGHTA and CDR2 is FQGNSA. The germline V and J ends were trimmed by 5 bases and 8 bases, with 12 bases remaining between them. The CDR3 reads CASSAGTGGYTF. The CDR3 DNA is TGTGCCAGCAGCGCCGGGACTGGCGGCTACACCTTC.

In nucleotides, the CDR3 is TGTGCCAGCAGCCAAGTCGGGGGGCGAGGTGAAGCTTTCTTT. Translation: CASSQVGGRGEAFF. This sequence joins TRBV14 and TRBJ1-1, with D tentatively TRBD1 (6 bases). The CDR3 has 14 residues. CDR1 is SGHDN and CDR2 is FVKESK in the germline V gene. V dropped 1 base and J dropped 7 bases, with 13 bases sitting between them.

The rearrangement uses TRBV19 and TRBJ1-2; the match to TRBD1 covers 8 bases. This CDR3 has 16 amino acids. CDR1 is LNHDA and CDR2 is SQIVND in the germline V gene (reference sequence). The J segment lost 3 bases and the V segment lost 0 bases, leaving 6 bases of the junction unmatched. The CDR3 sequence: CASSIDPDRDHYGYTF. The CDR3 DNA reads TGTGCCAGTAGTATAGATCCGGACAGGGACCACTATGGCTACACCTTC.

This chain uses TRBV5-4 with TRBJ2-1; 10 bases agree with TRBD2. Looked up from germline, CDR1 is SGHNT and CDR2 is YYREEE (reference sequence). Germline trimming cut 3 bases from V and 5 bases from J; bases unmatched to any gene: 11. The CDR3 runs to 17 residues. CDR3 residues: CASSSWFSGGPHNEQFF. The DNA for the CDR3 is TGTGCCAGCAGCTCCTGGTTTAGCGGGGGGCCTCACAATGAGCAGTTCTTC.

This clone was detected only once. V usage is TRBV7-2 and J usage is TRBJ1-6; TRBD1 matches 10 bases. After removal of 5 bases from V and 9 bases from J, the junction contained 13 bases not matched to a gene. This CDR3 spans 17 amino acids. The germline CDR1 and CDR2 sequences are SGHTA and FQGNSA. CDR3 in DNA: TGTGCCAGCAGCCCAGTTTTGGGCGGGACAGGGGCTTCACCCCTCCACTTT. This encodes CASSPVLGGTGASPLHF.

The V and J genes are TRBV14 and TRBJ1-1, with 8 bases fitting TRBD1. CDR1 is SGHDN and CDR2 is FVKESK in the germline V gene. This CDR3 is 14 amino acids long. J gave up 10 bases and V 0 bases, and 7 bases lay outside the gene matches. The CDR3 coding sequence is TGTGCCAGCAGCCAAGATCTTTCAGGGGGCAGAGCTTTCTTT. Protein sequence: CASSQDLSGGRAFF.

The chain couples TRBV6-6 to TRBJ2-3; tentatively, D is TRBD2 (5 bases). The CDR3 has 15 amino acids. The germline V gene has CDR1 MNHNY and CDR2 SVGAGI (reference sequence). V was cut by 10 bases and J by 0 bases, with 17 bases left in between. Here the CDR3 reads CATVDGDPSTDTQYF. The CDR3, as DNA: TGTGCCACCGTGGACGGGGATCCTAGCACAGATACGCAGTATTTT.

The genes are TRBV7-8 and TRBJ1-5; D remains unclear. This CDR3 comprises 14 residues. V gave up 5 bases and J gave up 2 bases, with 10 bases separating them. The germline V gene encodes CDR1 SGHVS and CDR2 FQNEAQ. For the CDR3, the DNA is TGTGCCAGCAGCCTACGCGGGCGCAATCAGCCCCAGCATTTT. This encodes CASSLRGRNQPQHF.

The chain combines TRBV2 with TRBJ2-3, with 8 nucleotides matching TRBD1. Trimming removed 2 bases from V and 3 bases from J; junction bases left unmatched: 13. This CDR3 region has 18 residues. Per the germline V gene, CDR1 is SNHLY and CDR2 is FYNNEI. Here the CDR3 DNA reads TGTGCCAGCAGTGAAATTCTCGACAGGGGTTTTGCAACAGATACGCAGTATTTT. It translates to CASSEILDRGFATDTQYF.

The chain employs TRBV19 and TRBJ2-1, with D possibly being TRBD1 (5 bases). CDR1 and CDR2 from the germline V gene are LNHDA and SQIVND (reference sequence). The CDR3 has 16 residues. The V end was cut by 6 bases, the J end by 5 bases, with 20 bases between. CDR3 coding DNA: TGTGCCAGTAGCCCTACCCAGGGCTTTCTGAACAATGAGCAGTTCTTC. Translating it yields CASSPTQGFLNNEQFF. The full variable domain, completed using reference TRBV19 and TRBJ2-1, is DGGITQSPKYLFRKEGQNVTLSCEQNLNHDAMYWYRQDPGQGLRLIYYSQIVNDFQKGDIAEGYSVSREKKESFPLTVTSAQKNPTAFYLCASSPTQGFLNNEQFFGPGTRLTVL.

The V gene is TRBV7-9, the J gene TRBJ2-5; a possible D gene is TRBD1 (5 bases). Trimming left V 3 bases short and J 2 bases short, with 13 bases between. The CDR3 is made up of 15 amino acids. In germline, CDR1 is SEHNR, CDR2 FQNEAQ (reference sequence). CDR3 loop: CASSFRQGTQETQYF. CDR3 coding DNA: TGTGCCAGCAGCTTCAGGCAGGGAACTCAAGAGACCCAGTACTTC.

This clone was recorded once. This chain links TRBV11-2 with TRBJ1-5; 9 bases are a match to TRBD1. The CDR3 loop spans 15 amino acids. Looked up from germline, CDR1 is SGHAT and CDR2 is FQNNGV. V shed 5 bases and J 0 bases; nucleotides not matched to a gene: 2. The CDR3 here is CASSVDRGSNQPQHF. The CDR3 DNA reads as TGTGCCAGCAGCGTGGACAGGGGTAGCAATCAGCCCCAGCATTTT.

This clone came up once. This sequence joins TRBV7-9 and TRBJ1-6; D not certain. The V and J ends lost 5 bases and 8 bases respectively, with 19 bases between them. This CDR3 is 16 amino acids long. Per the germline V gene, CDR1 is SEHNR and CDR2 is FQNEAQ (reference sequence). CDR3 DNA: TGTGCCAGCAGCCAAGGTGGCGCAGCGACGTATTCACCCCTCCACTTT. This translates into CASSQGGAATYSPLHF.

As concerns this clone: One junction end disagrees with the germline gene, perhaps due to a read error. The chain has TRBV25-1 and TRBJ1-2, with D possibly TRBD1 on 6 matching bases. Germline V CDR1 and CDR2: MGHDK, SYGVNS. The CDR3 is 16 residues long. The CDR3 sequence is CASSPIGDTSTYGYAF. CDR3 DNA sequence: TGTGCCAGCAGCCCGATAGGGGACACCTCGACCTATGGCTACGCCTTC.

In its sample, this clone was seen once. The chain uses TRBV11-2 and TRBJ2-7, with 7 positions matching TRBD1. The CDR3 is made up of 14 amino acids. CDR1 and CDR2 from the germline V gene are SGHAT and FQNNGV. Trimming took 5 bases from V and 2 from J; bases not matched to a gene: 6. The CDR3 nucleotides are TGTGCCAGCAGCCTTGACAGGGTTGCCTACGAGCAGTACTTC. Translating gives CASSLDRVAYEQYF.

Remarks on this clone: One end of the junction is discordant with germline, which a read error may explain. J is TRBJ2-7 and V is TRBV28; a possible D gene is TRBD1 (6 bases). From germline, CDR1 is MDHEN and CDR2 SYDVKM. The CDR3 has 13 residues. The CDR3 nucleotides are TGTGCCAGCAGTTCAACAGGGAGAGGCGAGCAGTATTTC. Encoded protein: CASSSTGRGEQYF.

The chain uses TRBV5-1 and TRBJ1-4, with 7 bases aligning to TRBD1. Germline CDR1 SGHRS, CDR2 YFSETQ. V lost 0 bases, J lost 4 bases, and 3 bases stayed unmatched. The CDR3 has 15 amino acids. The CDR3 sequence: CASSLDRGNNEKLFF. For the CDR3, the DNA is TGCGCCAGCAGCTTGGACAGGGGAAATAATGAAAAACTGTTTTTT.

Only a few counts were recorded for this clone. V is TRBV30 and J is TRBJ2-3; 9 bases match TRBD2. The J segment lost 0 bases and the V segment lost 2 bases, leaving 3 bases of the junction unmatched. The CDR3 length is 15 residues. The germline gives CDR1 GTSNPN, CDR2 SVGIG (reference sequence). The CDR3 nucleotides are TGTGCCTGGAGTTGGAGCGGGGGGAGCACAGATACGCAGTATTTT. Translated: CAWSWSGGSTDTQYF.

This clone has just one count. J is TRBJ1-6 and V is TRBV27, with D possibly TRBD1 on 5 matching bases. This CDR3 is 17 amino acids long. Trimming took 0 bases from V and 10 from J, leaving 19 bases between them. CDR1 is MNHEY, CDR2 SMNVEV, per germline (reference sequence). The CDR3 region is CASSLSGPNGGFSPLHF. The CDR3 bases are TGTGCCAGCAGTTTATCGGGGCCGAACGGGGGATTCTCACCCCTCCACTTT.

The V gene is TRBV2, the J gene TRBJ1-2; D may be TRBD1 (6 bases). V lost 6 bases, J lost 0 bases, and 8 bases lay in between. CDR3 length: 13 amino acids. Germline assignment: CDR1 SNHLY and CDR2 FYNNEI. CDR3 amino acids: CASSGQTNYGYTF. CDR3 nucleotide sequence: TGTGCCAGCAGCGGACAGACTAACTATGGCTACACCTTC.

With regard to this clone: An end of the junction does not agree with germline; a read error may underlie this. Written as DNA, the CDR3 is TGTGCTAGCAGCCCGGGGACTAGCGGGGGGATCCGAGAGACCCAGTACTTC. Translated, it gives CASSPGTSGGIRETQYF. The chain couples TRBV7-7 to TRBJ2-5; 15 nucleotides align to TRBD2. The CDR3 contains 17 residues. In germline, CDR1 is SSHAT, CDR2 FNYEAQ (reference sequence).

The rearrangement links TRBV4-2 to TRBJ1-2; D is possibly TRBD1 (5 bases). V lost 3 bases and J 0 bases, leaving 11 bases between the germline ends. The germline CDR1 and CDR2 sequences are LGHNA and YNFKEQ. The CDR3 has 15 residues. The CDR3 nucleotides are TGTGCCAGCAGCCAGCCCCGGGGGGCTAACTATGGCTACACCTTC. Translated: CASSQPRGANYGYTF.

This clone was seen a few times. V gene TRBV19 combines with J gene TRBJ1-4; 10 positions agree with TRBD1. Germline V gene sequence: CDR1 LNHDA, CDR2 SQIVND (reference sequence). The CDR3 is made up of 13 amino acids. V gave up 8 bases and J gave up 8 bases; unmatched junction bases: 5. In DNA, the CDR3 is TGTGCCAGTTGGGACAGGGGAAAAGAAAAACTGTTTTTT. It encodes CASWDRGKEKLFF.

The chain recombines TRBV7-9 with TRBJ1-6; tentatively, D is TRBD1 (5 bases). Between the trimmed V and J ends, which lost 3 bases and 5 bases, there was a span of 14 bases. Germline V gene sequence: CDR1 SEHNR, CDR2 FQNEAQ (reference sequence). The CDR3 is 16 amino acids. DNA for the CDR3: TGTGCCAGCAGCTTTCGGGGACTGACGAATAATTCACCCCTCCACTTT. Translation gives CASSFRGLTNNSPLHF.

A few counts support this clone. This sequence joins TRBV7-9 and TRBJ2-1, with 9 bases aligning to TRBD2. Germline CDR1 and CDR2: SEHNR and FQNEAQ (reference sequence). The CDR3 contains 18 residues. The V and J ends lost 2 bases and 9 bases, in that order; junction bases with no gene match: 17. The CDR3 nucleotides read TGTGCCAGCAGCTTATATGAAGGGGACGCGGGGGGGCCTGGTGAGCAGTTCTTC. Translated, it gives CASSLYEGDAGGPGEQFF.

The chain carries TRBV9 and TRBJ2-1; 12 positions match TRBD2. This CDR3 has 17 amino acids. Germline CDR1 SGDLS, CDR2 YYNGEE. V gave up 4 bases and J gave up 5 bases; unmatched junction bases: 10. DNA for the CDR3: TGTGCCAGCAGCTTGCGACTAGCGGGGGAGATCAACAATGAGCAGTTCTTC. Its translation: CASSLRLAGEINNEQFF.

The chain combines TRBV27 with TRBJ2-2; D remains ambiguous. V lost 3 bases, J lost 5 bases, and 13 bases lay in between. This CDR3 region has 15 residues. Germline loops: CDR1 MNHEY, CDR2 SMNVEV (reference sequence). The CDR3 region is CASSLRLPRTGELFF. The CDR3, as DNA: TGTGCCAGCAGTTTGCGGCTCCCTCGGACCGGGGAGCTGTTTTTT.

This clone has only one observation. Here the CDR3 DNA reads TGTGCCAGTAGTATTCCCTTTCGGACAGGGGGAAACACCATATATTTT. It specifies CASSIPFRTGGNTIYF. The chain combines TRBV19 with TRBJ1-3, with TRBD1 matching 8 bases. This CDR3 has 16 amino acids. Germline CDR1 LNHDA, CDR2 SQIVND (reference sequence). With 3 bases clipped from V and 4 bases from J, the junction kept 8 bases outside the gene matches.